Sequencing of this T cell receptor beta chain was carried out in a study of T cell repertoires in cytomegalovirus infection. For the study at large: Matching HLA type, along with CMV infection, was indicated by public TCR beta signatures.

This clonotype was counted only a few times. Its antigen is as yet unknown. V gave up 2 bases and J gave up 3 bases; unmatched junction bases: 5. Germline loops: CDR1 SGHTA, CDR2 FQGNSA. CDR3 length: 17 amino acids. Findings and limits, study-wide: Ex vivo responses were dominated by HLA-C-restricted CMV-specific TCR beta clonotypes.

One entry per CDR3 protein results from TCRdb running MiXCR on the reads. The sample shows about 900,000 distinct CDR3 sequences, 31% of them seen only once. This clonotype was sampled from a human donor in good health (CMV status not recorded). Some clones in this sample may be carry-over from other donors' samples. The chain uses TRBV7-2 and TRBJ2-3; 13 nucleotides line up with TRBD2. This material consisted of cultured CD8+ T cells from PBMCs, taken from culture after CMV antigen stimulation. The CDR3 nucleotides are TGTGCCAGCAGCTTAACTAGCGGGGGGGCCTGGACAGATACGCAGTATTTT. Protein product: CASSLTSGGAWTDTQYF.